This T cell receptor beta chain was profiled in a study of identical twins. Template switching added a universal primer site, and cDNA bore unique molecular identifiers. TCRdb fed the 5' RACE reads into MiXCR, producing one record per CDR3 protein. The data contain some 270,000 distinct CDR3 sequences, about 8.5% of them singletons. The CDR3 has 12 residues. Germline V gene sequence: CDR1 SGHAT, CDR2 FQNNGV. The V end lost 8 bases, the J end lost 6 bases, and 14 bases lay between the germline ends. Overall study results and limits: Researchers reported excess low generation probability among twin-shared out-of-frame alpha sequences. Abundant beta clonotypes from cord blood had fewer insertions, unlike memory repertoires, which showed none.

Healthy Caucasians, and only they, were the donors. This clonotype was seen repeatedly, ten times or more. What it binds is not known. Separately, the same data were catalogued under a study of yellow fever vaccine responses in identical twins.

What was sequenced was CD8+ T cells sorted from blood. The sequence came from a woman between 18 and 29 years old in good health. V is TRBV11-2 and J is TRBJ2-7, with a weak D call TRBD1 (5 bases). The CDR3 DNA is TGTGCCAGCGCAACAGGTCGGTCCGAGCAGTACTTC. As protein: CASATGRSEQYF.